These T cell receptor beta chains were read from a single sample in a study of CD8+CD57+ T cells in acquired aplastic anemia. TCRdb called the reads again in MiXCR, with one record for every CDR3 protein. The profile shows 270,000 or so distinct CDR3 sequences, 70% to 85% of them singletons. The sample taken for sequencing was sorted CD4+, CD8+, or CD8+CD57+ T cells (not recorded which) from PBMCs. These receptors were collected from a human donor with aplastic anemia. The CDR3 runs from the conserved cysteine through the conserved F or W. Each record gives: D gene, clone size, J gene, CDR3 length, V gene, CDR3 protein, CDR3 DNA. D genes are given only for firm matches. Clone size is given for some rows only: seen once, a few or many times, or a class if the clone is expanded.

>NA|NA|TRBJ1-2|16|TRBV9
CASSLLQANTGYRYTF
TGTGCCAGCAGCTTGCTGCAAGCGAACACCGGATATCGCTACACCTTC
>NA|NA|TRBJ2-5|12|TRBV7-3
CASSTRAGTEYF
TGTGCCAGCAGCACTAGGGCCGGGACTGAGTACTTC
>NA|few|TRBJ1-1|15|TRBV7-8
CASSLAGSANTQYFF
TGTGCCAGCAGCTTAGCTGGGAGTGCGAATACGCAGTATTTCTTT
>NA|few|TRBJ2-3|14|TRBV19
CASSIARGAYTQYF
TGTGCCAGTAGTATAGCTAGAGGTGCCTACACTCAGTATTTC
>NA|NA|TRBJ2-5|13|TRBV2
CASSETGIETQYF
TGTGCCAGCAGTGAAACAGGAATAGAGACCCAGTACTTC
>NA|NA|TRBJ2-7|12|TRBV9
CASSSRTCGENF
TGTGCCAGCAGCTCGCGAACCTGCGGGGAGAACTTC
>NA|NA|TRBJ1-2|15|TRBV11-3
CASSLDVTANYGYTF
TGTGCCAGCAGCTTAGATGTAACAGCAAACTATGGCTACACCTTC
>TRBD2|NA|TRBJ2-3|17|TRBV4-1
CASSQDRTSGSGDTQYF
TGCGCCAGCAGCCAAGATAGGACTAGCGGGAGCGGAGATACGCAGTATTTT
>TRBD1|once|TRBJ1-1|15|TRBV13
CASSLRHRGLDYAFF
TGTGCCAGCAGCTTACGTCACAGGGGCTTGGATTATGCTTTCTTT
>NA|NA|TRBJ2-1|16|TRBV7-9
CASSLVPGGLCFEQFF
TGTGCCAGCAGCTTAGTACCCGGGGGGCTGTGTTTTGAACAGTTCTTC
>TRBD1|NA|TRBJ2-3|13|TRBV7-2
CASSLAPNGTAHF
TGTGCCAGCAGCTTAGCTCCCAACGGGACAGCGCATTTC
>NA|few|TRBJ1-5|13|TRBV19
CASSIGQQQPQHF
TGTGCCAGTAGTATAGGACAACAGCAGCCCCAGCATTTT
>NA|NA|TRBJ2-1|13|TRBV11-3
CASSLGRIDEQFF
TGTGCCAGCAGCTTAGGGCGGATAGATGAGCAGTTCTTC
>TRBD1|many|TRBJ2-7|13|TRBV29-1
CSARTGGAGEQYF
TGCAGCGCAAGGACAGGGGGCGCGGGCGAGCAGTACTTC
>NA|NA|TRBJ2-3|14|TRBV9
CASSLSWGSGNSHF
NA
>NA|NA|TRBJ1-5|14|TRBV2
CVSSESDSNQPQHF
TGTGTCAGCAGTGAGTCGGATAGTAATCAGCCCCAGCATTTT
>NA|NA|TRBJ1-2|15|TRBV7-9
CASSDRRKGGNGDTF
TGTGCCAGCAGTGATAGGAGAAAGGGGGGAAATGGCGACACCTTC
>NA|NA|TRBJ2-3|14|TRBV7-8
CASSLEGGFATTYF
TGTGCCAGCAGCTTAGAGGGAGGTTTCGCTACCACGTATTTT
>TRBD1|NA|TRBJ2-7|16|TRBV10-3
CAGRTWGQANRAEQYF
TGTGCCGGCAGGACCTGGGGACAGGCGAACCGGGCCGAGCAGTACTTC
>NA|NA|TRBJ1-2|14|TRBV29-1
CSVEEQYGGYGYTF
TGCAGCGTTGAAGAACAGTACGGAGGATATGGCTACACCTTC
>TRBD2|once|TRBJ2-5|14|TRBV9
CATSGGSLQENQYF
TGTGCCACCAGCGGGGGCAGCTTGCAAGAGAACCAGTACTTC
>TRBD2|NA|TRBJ2-5|15|TRBV12-3/TRBV12-4
CASSLGLAGSETQYF
TGTGCCAGCAGTTTAGGACTAGCGGGGTCAGAGACCCAGTACTTC
>NA|NA|TRBJ2-3|13|TRBV15
CATSRMSGDTQYF
TGTGCCACCAGCAGGATGTCGGGAGATACGCAGTATTTT
>TRBD1|NA|TRBJ2-7|14|TRBV15
CASSSDYRGDEQYF
TGTGCCAGCAGCAGCGACTACAGGGGTGACGAGCAGTACTTC
>NA|NA|TRBJ2-3|14|TRBV9
CASSVALSPDTQYF
TGTGCCAGCAGCGTAGCGCTCTCTCCCGATACGCAGTATTTT
>TRBD1|NA|TRBJ1-2|15|TRBV11-2
CASSLTGGAAYGYSF
TGTGCCAGCAGCTTGACAGGGGGCGCCGCCTATGGGTACTCCTTC
>TRBD1|once|TRBJ2-1|15|TRBV7-9
CASSLRGTGGNEQFF
TGTGCCAGCAGCTTACGAGGGACAGGGGGCAATGAGCAGTTCTTC
>NA|once|TRBJ2-3|13|TRBV7-8
CASGFGGTAKRYF
TGTGCCAGCGGCTTCGGGGGCACAGCTAAGAGGTATTTT
>NA|NA|TRBJ1-1|15|TRBV7-9
CASSLDLNGNTGAFF
TGTGCCAGCAGCTTAGATCTGAACGGGAACACTGGGGCTTTCTTT
>NA|NA|TRBJ2-3|15|TRBV11-2
CASSLVGIATDTQYF
TGTGCCAGCAGCTTAGTAGGTATAGCCACAGATACGCAGTATTTT
>NA|NA|TRBJ2-1|13|TRBV5-4
CASSFGGIHEQSF
TGTGCCAGCAGCTTTGGTGGGATCCATGAGCAGTCCTTC
>NA|NA|TRBJ2-1|13|TRBV9
CASSVVPPDTQYF
TGTGCCAGCAGCGTGGTCCCGCCAGATACGCAGTATTTC
>NA|NA|TRBJ2-3|14|TRBV19
CASSIARGPYKQYF
TGTGCCAGTAGTATAGCTAGAGGTCCCTACAAGCAGTATTTC
>NA|NA|TRBJ1-2|13|TRBV15
CATSRRGADGYAF
TGTGCCACCAGCAGAAGGGGGGCTGATGGCTACGCCTTC
>NA|NA|TRBJ1-1|15|TRBV9
CASSLDLTSSTEAFF
TGTGCCAGCAGCTTAGATCTTACAAGTTCCACTGAAGCTTTCTTT
>NA|NA|TRBJ2-3|14|TRBV7-9
CASSFNGPLDTQYF
TGTGCCAGCAGCTTCAATGGCCCGCTGGATACGCAGTATTTT
>NA|NA|TRBJ2-5|14|TRBV12-3/TRBV12-4
CASSLPRGQETQYF
TGTGCCAGCAGCCTCCCGAGGGGCCAAGAGACCCAGTACTTC
>NA|NA|TRBJ1-5|15|TRBV7-4
CASSPGVSRNQPQHF
TGTGCCAGCAGCCCAGGGGTCTCGAGGAATCAGCCCCAGCATTTT
>NA|NA|TRBJ2-5|15|TRBV9
CASSVPVDAEVSQYF
TGTGCCAGCAGCGTACCCGTAGACGCAGAAGTGTCGCAGTACTTC
>NA|NA|TRBJ2-3|12|TRBV5-5
CASSLGDNTQYF
TGCGCCAGCAGCTTAGGTGACAATACGCAGTATTTT
>NA|NA|TRBJ2-5|12|TRBV2
CAGSDGGIHEQF
TGTGCCGGCAGTGATGGGGGGATCCATGAGCAGTTC
>NA|NA|TRBJ2-5|14|TRBV2
CASSGGYKHQPQHF
TGTGCCAGCAGTGGGGGGTATAAGCATCAGCCCCAGCACTTT
>NA|NA|TRBJ1-2|10|TRBV29-1
CSVTGNGYTF
TGCAGCGTTACAGGGAATGGCTACACCTTC
>NA|NA|TRBJ2-5|13|TRBV25-1
CASIARRWETQYF
TGTGCCAGCATTGCCCGAAGGTGGGAGACCCAGTACTTC
>TRBD1|once|TRBJ2-5|14|TRBV2
CASSSGTEPQNLCF
TGTGCCAGCAGCTCCGGGACAGAGCCGCAGAATTTGTGCTTC
>NA|NA|TRBJ1-5|17|TRBV7-9
CASSLVPGQLFFEPQHF
NA
>NA|NA|TRBJ2-5|14|TRBV7-2
CATSMACSQETQYF
TGTGCCACCAGCATGGCCTGCAGCCAAGAGACCCAGTACTTC
>TRBD2|NA|TRBJ2-3|18|TRBV7-9
CASSTGLGRRTHTDTQYF
TGTGCCAGCAGCACGGGACTAGGACGTCGAACCCACACAGATACGCAGTATTTT
>NA|NA|TRBJ2-3|13|TRBV5-6
CASSLGDRGYAVF
TGTGCCAGCAGCTTGGGGGATCGAGGATACGCAGTATTT